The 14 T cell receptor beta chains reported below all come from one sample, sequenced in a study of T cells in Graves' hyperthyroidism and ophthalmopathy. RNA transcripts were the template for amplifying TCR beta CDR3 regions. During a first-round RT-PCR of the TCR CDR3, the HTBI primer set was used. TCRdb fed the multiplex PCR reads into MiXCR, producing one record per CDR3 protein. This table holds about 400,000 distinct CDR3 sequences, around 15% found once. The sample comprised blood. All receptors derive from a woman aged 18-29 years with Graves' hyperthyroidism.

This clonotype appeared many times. The CDR3 sequence: CATSSWGTGGIEAFF. DNA of the CDR3: TGTGCCACCAGCAGTTGGGGCACCGGGGGGATTGAAGCTTTCTTT. This rearrangement joins TRBV15 to TRBJ1-1, with a possible D match to TRBD1 (5 bases). The germline V gene has CDR1 LNHNV and CDR2 YYDKDF (reference sequence). V was pared by 3 bases and J by 7 bases, with 18 bases between. CDR3 length equals 15 residues.

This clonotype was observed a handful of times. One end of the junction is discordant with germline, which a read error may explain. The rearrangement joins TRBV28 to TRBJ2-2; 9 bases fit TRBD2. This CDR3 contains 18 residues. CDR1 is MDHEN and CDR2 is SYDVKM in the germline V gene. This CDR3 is CASSTIFPSGTNTRELFF. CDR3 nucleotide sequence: TGTGCCAGCAGCACTATTTTCCCTAGCGGGACGAACACCCGGGAGCTGTTTTTT.

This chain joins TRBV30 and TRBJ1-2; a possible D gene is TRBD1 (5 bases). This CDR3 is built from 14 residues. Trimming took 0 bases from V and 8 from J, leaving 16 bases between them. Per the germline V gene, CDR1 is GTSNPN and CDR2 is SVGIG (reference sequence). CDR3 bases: TGTGCCTGGAGTGTTCTCCGCCAGGGCGGAGGCTACACCTTC. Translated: CAWSVLRQGGGYTF.

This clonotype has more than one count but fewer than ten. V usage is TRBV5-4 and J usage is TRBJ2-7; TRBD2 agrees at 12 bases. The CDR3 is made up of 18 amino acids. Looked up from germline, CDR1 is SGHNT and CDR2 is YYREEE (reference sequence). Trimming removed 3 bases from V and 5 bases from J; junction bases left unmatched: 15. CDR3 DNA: TGTGCCAGCAGCTCGAACAAAAGGCTAGCGGGAGGGCCGGACGAGCAGTACTTC. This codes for CASSSNKRLAGGPDEQYF.

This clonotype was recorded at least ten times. The CDR3 region is CAWSPAGGVVDTQYF. The CDR3 bases are TGTGCCTGGAGTCCGGCGGGAGGAGTCGTAGATACGCAGTATTTT. V gene TRBV30 combines with J gene TRBJ2-3; 8 bases are shared with TRBD2. The V segment lost 2 bases and the J segment 5 bases; nucleotides outside the gene matches: 9. Germline-derived CDR1 and CDR2 are GTSNPN and SVGIG (reference sequence). The CDR3 has 15 amino acids.

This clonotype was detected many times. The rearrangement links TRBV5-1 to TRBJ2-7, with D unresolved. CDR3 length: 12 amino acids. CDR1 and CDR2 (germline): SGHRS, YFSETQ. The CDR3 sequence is CAPARVSYEQYF. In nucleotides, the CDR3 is TGCGCGCCCGCTAGGGTTTCCTACGAGCAGTACTTC.

The chain's CDR3 is CASRDRGLYEKLFF. The CDR3 region has the DNA TGTGCCAGCAGAGACAGGGGGCTGTATGAAAAACTGTTTTTT. The genes are TRBV28 and TRBJ1-4, with TRBD1 matching 10 bases. The germline V gene encodes CDR1 MDHEN and CDR2 SYDVKM. J was trimmed by 6 bases and V by 6 bases; bases with no gene match: 4. CDR3 length: 14 residues.

The chain's CDR3 is CASSQPPGQGTYEQYF. The CDR3 DNA reads as TGCGCCAGCAGCCAGCCCCCGGGACAGGGGACCTACGAGCAGTACTTC. The chain has TRBV4-3 and TRBJ2-7; 10 positions match TRBD1. Germline V gene sequence: CDR1 LGHNA, CDR2 YSLEER. With V trimmed by 3 bases and J by 2 bases, 7 bases remained unmatched. The length of the CDR3 is 16 residues.

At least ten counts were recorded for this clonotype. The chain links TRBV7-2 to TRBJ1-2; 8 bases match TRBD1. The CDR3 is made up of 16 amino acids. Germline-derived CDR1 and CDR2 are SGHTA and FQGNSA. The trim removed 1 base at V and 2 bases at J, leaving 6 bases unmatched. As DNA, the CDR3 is TGTGCCAGCAGCTTAGGAGGACAGGGCCAGAACTATGGCTACACCTTC. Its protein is CASSLGGQGQNYGYTF.

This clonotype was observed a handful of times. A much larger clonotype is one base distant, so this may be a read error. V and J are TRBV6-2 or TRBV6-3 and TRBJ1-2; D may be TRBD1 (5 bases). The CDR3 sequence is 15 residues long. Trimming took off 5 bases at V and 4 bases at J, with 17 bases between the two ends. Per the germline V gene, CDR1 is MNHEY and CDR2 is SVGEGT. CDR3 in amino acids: CASSKRTLTPYGYTF. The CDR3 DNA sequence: TGTGCCAGCAGTAAACGGACACTAACCCCCTATGGCTACACCTTC.

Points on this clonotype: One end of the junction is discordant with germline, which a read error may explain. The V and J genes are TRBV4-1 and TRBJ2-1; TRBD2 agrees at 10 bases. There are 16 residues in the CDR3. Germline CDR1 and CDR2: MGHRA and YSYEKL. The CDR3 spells CASRQASGRTYNEQFF. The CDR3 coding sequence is TGCGCCAGCAGACAAGCTAGCGGGAGAACCTACAATGAGCAGTTCTTC.

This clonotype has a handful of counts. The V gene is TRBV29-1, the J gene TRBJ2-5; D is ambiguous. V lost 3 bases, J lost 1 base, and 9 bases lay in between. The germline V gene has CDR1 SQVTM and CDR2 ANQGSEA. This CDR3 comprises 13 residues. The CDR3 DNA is TGCAGCGTTGAGGGTAGGGCCCAAGAGACCCAGTACTTC. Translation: CSVEGRAQETQYF.

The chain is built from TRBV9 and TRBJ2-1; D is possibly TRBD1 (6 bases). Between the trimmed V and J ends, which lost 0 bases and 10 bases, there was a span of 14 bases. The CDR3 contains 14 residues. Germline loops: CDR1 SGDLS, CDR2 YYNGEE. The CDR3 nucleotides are TGTGCCAGCAGCGTAGCTCAGGGGCCCGAGGAGCAGTTCTTC. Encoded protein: CASSVAQGPEEQFF.

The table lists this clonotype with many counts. The CDR3 reads CASSERTGRDTEAFF. CDR3 bases: TGTGCCAGCAGTGAAAGGACAGGCCGGGACACTGAAGCTTTCTTT. The gene calls are TRBV6-1 and TRBJ1-1; the match to TRBD1 covers 7 bases. CDR3 length: 15 amino acids. Germline CDR1 is MNHNS and CDR2 is SASEGT. Germline trimming cut 2 bases from V and 3 bases from J; bases unmatched to any gene: 6.